This T cell receptor (beta chain) was recorded in a study of shared T cell receptors in the human thymus. This table comes from immunoSEQ multiplex PCR, and its TCRdb copy is limited to in-frame clones, with some not included. Of almost 550,000 clones listed, about 84% are singletons. The sample was also linked to a second study, of human thymus T cells. Turning to that study: Donation was from healthy Finnish infants who were having corrective surgery that addressed congenital heart defects. Thymus specimens were resections from corrective heart surgery. Highly overlapping thymic repertoires in unrelated individuals were reported by related research.

Sequenced input: thymocytes. This clonotype was sampled from a boy in the first two years of life with a congenital heart defect.

The CDR3 loop reads CASSPWGNREGETQYF. Written as DNA, the CDR3 is TGTGCCAGCAGCCCCTGGGGGAACAGGGAGGGCGAGACCCAGTACTTC. The chain is built from TRBV7-9 and TRBJ2-5; a weak D match, TRBD2 (7 bases). Trimming stripped 5 bases from V and 5 bases from J, with 21 bases between. The CDR3 spans 16 residues. In germline, CDR1 is SEHNR, CDR2 FQNEAQ (reference sequence).